This TCR beta chain was captured by sequencing in a study of T cell changes during pregnancy in multiple sclerosis. Profiled with immunoSEQ multiplex PCR; TCRdb holds only in-frame clones, not every one. This table holds tens of thousands of clones, roughly nine tenths found once. Trimming removed 5 bases at V and 0 bases at J, with 12 bases between. This CDR3 is built from 15 residues. Germline CDR1 is SGHRS and CDR2 is YFSETQ. The chain uses TRBV5-1 and TRBJ1-3; D is uncertain. Specimen: CD4+ T cells from peripheral blood mononuclear cells, collected in the first trimester of pregnancy. This receptor was obtained from a female donor in good health, enrolled as a control in a pregnancy study. CDR3 sequence (DNA): TGCGCCAGCAGGGTCACTACCAGCTCTGGAAACACCATATATTTT. It yields the protein CASRVTTSSGNTIYF.